The clone carrying this T cell receptor beta chain has a count of ten or more. The antigen remains unidentified. The table came from immunoSEQ multiplex PCR; TCRdb's copy has only in-frame clones and leaves some out. This table has some 680,000 clones, roughly 72% appearing once. This record comes from a study of shared clonotypes between healthy human individuals. Findings and caveats of the study: Large sequencing depth failed to make sorted-subset sequencing complete, rarefaction showed.

V lost 4 bases and J 6 bases, leaving 7 bases between the germline ends. The germline V gene encodes CDR1 MNHEY and CDR2 SMNVEV (reference sequence). This CDR3 has 12 amino acids. This clonotype was obtained from a woman in her 30s in good health. The chain has TRBV27 and TRBJ2-1; D may be TRBD1 (5 bases). The material sequenced was memory CD4+ T cells sorted from blood. Subset indicated: CD45RA-negative fraction. The CDR3 DNA reads TGTGCCAGCAGTTCCAGGGTCAATGAGCAGTTCTTC. Translation: CASSSRVNEQFF.